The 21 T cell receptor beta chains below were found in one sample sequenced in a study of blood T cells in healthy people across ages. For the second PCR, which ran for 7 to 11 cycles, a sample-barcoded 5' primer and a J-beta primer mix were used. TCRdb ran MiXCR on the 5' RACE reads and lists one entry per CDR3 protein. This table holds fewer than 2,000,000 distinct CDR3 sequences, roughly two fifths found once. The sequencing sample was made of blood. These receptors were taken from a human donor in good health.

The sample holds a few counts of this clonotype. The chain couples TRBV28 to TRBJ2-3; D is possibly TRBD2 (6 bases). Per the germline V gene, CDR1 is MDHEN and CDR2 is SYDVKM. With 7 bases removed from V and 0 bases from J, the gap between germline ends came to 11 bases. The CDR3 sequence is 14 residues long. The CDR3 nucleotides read TGTGCCAGCAACAGACTAGTGAGCACAGATACGCAGTATTTT. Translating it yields CASNRLVSTDTQYF.

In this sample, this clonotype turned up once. The CDR3 region has the DNA TGTGCCAGCAGCTTGGACAGACCGACGAACACCGGGGAGCTGTTTTTT. Its translation: CASSLDRPTNTGELFF. The rearrangement joins TRBV7-8 to TRBJ2-2; TRBD1 might be the D (6 bases). CDR1 is SGHVS, CDR2 FQNEAQ, per germline. Trimming cost V 3 bases and J 0 bases, with 11 bases left between them. This CDR3 spans 16 amino acids. Supplemented by reference TRBV7-8 and TRBJ2-2, the full variable domain reads GAGVSQSPRYKVAKRGQDVALRCDPISGHVSLFWYQQALGQGPEFLTYFQNEAQLDKSGLPSDRFFAERPEGSVSTLKIQRTQQEDSAVYLCASSLDRPTNTGELFFGEGSRLTVL.

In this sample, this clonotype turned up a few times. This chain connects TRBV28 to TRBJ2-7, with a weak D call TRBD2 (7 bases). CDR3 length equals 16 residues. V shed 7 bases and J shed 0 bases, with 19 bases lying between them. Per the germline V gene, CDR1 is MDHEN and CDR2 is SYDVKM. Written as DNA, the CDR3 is TGTGCCAGCAACGGGCGGGGGCTGATCCTCTCCTACGAGCAGTACTTC. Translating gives CASNGRGLILSYEQYF. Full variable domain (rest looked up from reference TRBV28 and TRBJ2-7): DVKVTQSSRYLVKRTGEKVFLECVQDMDHENMFWYRQDPGLGLRLIYFSYDVKMKEKGDIPEGYSVSREKKERFSLILESASTNQTSMYLCASNGRGLILSYEQYFGPGTRLTVT.

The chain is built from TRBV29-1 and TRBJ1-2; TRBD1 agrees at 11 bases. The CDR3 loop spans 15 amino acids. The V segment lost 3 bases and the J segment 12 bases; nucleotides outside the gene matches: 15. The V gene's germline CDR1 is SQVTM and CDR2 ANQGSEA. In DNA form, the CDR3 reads TGCAGCGTTGATTCCGAGGACAGGGGGCTCATGGGCCACACCTTC. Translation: CSVDSEDRGLMGHTF.

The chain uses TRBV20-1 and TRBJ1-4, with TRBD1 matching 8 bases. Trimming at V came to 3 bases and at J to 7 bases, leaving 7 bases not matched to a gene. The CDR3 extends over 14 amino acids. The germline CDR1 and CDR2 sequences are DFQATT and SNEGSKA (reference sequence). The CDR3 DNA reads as TGCAGTGCTAGTTGGCGTCAGGGGGCTGAAAAACTGTTTTTT. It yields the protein CSASWRQGAEKLFF.

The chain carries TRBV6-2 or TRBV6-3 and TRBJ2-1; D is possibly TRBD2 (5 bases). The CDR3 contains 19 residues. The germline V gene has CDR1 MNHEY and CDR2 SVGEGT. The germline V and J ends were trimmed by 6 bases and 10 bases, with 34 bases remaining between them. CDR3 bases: TGTGCCAGCAGCACGCCGAAAATCCACCCGGACTCCCCTTACATAGAGCAGTTCTTC. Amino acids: CASSTPKIHPDSPYIEQFF.

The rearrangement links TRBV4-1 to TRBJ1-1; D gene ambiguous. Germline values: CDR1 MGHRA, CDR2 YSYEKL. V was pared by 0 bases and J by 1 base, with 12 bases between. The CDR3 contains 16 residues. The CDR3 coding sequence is TGCGCCAGCAGCCAAGATTGGGGTTATCAGAACACTGAAGCTTTCTTT. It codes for CASSQDWGYQNTEAFF.

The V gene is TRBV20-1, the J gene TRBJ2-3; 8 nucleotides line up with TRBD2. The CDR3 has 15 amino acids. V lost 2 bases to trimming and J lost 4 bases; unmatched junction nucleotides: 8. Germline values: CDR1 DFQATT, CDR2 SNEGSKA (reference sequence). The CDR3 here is CSARRMRGAADTQYF. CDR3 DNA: TGCAGTGCTAGACGAATGCGGGGGGCCGCAGATACGCAGTATTTT.

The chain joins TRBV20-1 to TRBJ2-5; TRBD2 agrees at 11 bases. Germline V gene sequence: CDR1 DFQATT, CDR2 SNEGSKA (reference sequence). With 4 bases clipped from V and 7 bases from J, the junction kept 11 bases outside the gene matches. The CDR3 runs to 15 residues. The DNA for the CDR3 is TGCAGTGCTAATTTAGCGGGGGGGCGGTCGGCGACCCAGTACTTC. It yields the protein CSANLAGGRSATQYF.

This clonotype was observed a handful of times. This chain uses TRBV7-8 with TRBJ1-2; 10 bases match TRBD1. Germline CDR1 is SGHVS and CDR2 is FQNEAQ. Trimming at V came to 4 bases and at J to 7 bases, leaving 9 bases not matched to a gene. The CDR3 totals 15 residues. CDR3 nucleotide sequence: TGTGCCAGCAGCTCGGGGGACAGGGGCAGGGCTGGCTACACCTTC. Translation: CASSSGDRGRAGYTF.

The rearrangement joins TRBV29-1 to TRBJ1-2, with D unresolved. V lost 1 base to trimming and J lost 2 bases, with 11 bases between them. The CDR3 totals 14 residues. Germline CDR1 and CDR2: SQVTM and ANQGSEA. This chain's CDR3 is CSVEGKLSNYGYTF. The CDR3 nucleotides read TGCAGCGTTGAAGGTAAACTGTCGAACTATGGCTACACCTTC.

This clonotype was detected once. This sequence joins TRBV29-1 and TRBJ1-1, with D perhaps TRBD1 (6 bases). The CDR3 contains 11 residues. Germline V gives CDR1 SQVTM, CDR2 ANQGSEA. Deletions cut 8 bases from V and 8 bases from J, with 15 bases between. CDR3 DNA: TGCAGCATGGCGAGGGGGAGGGAAGCTTTCTTT. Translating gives CSMARGREAFF.

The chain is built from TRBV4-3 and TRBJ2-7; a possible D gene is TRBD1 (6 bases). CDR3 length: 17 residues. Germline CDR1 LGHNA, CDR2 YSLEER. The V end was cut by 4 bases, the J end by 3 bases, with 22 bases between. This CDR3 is CASSPTAAPGHFYEQYF. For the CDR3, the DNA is TGCGCCAGCAGCCCAACCGCGGCACCGGGACACTTCTACGAGCAGTACTTC.

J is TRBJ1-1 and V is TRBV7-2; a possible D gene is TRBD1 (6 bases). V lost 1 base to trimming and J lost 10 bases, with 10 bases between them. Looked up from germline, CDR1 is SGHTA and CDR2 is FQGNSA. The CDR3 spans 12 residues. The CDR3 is CASSLVLDRAFF. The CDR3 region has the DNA TGTGCCAGCAGCTTAGTGCTGGACAGAGCTTTCTTT. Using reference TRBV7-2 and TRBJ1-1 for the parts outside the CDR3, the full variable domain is GAGVSQSPSNKVTEKGKDVELRCDPISGHTALYWYRQSLGQGLEFLIYFQGNSAPDKSGLPSDRFSAERTGGSVSTLTIQRTQQEDSAVYLCASSLVLDRAFFGQGTRLTVV.

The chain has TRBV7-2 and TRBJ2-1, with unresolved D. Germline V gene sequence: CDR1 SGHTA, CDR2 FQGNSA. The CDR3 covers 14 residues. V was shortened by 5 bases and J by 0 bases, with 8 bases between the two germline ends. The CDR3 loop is CASSPRPSYNEQFF. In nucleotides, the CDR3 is TGTGCCAGCAGCCCCCGGCCCTCCTACAATGAGCAGTTCTTC.

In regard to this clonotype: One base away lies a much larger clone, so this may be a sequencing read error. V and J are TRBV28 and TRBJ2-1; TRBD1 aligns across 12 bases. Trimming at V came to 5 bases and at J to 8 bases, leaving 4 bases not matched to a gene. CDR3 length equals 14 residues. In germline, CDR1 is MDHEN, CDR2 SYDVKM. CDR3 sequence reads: CASSGDRGLYEQFF. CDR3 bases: TGTGCCAGCAGTGGGGACAGGGGGCTGTATGAGCAGTTCTTC.

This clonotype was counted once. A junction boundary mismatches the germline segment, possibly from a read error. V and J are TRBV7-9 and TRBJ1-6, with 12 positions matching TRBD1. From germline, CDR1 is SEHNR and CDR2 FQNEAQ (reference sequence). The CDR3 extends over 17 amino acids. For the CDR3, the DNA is TGTGTCAGCAGCAAGGGGACAGGGGGCCCCCTTAATTCACCCCTCCACTTT. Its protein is CVSSKGTGGPLNSPLHF. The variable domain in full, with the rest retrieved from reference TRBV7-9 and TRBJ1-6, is DTGVSQNPRHKITKRGQNVTFRCDPISEHNRLYWYRQTLGQGPEFLTYFQNEAQLEKSRLLSDRFSAERPKGSFSTLEIQRTEQGDSAMYLCVSSKGTGGPLNSPLHFGNGTRLTVT.

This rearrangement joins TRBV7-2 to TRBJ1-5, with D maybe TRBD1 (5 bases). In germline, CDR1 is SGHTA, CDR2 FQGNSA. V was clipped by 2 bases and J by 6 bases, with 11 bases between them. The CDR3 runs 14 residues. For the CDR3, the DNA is TGTGCCAGCAGCTTACAGGGTCGGTGTCAGCCCCAGCATTTT. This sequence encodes CASSLQGRCQPQHF.

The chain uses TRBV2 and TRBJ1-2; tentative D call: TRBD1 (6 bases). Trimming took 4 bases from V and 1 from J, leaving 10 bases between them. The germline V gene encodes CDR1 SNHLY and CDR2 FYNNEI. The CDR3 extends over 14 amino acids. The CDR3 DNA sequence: TGTGCCAGCAGTGGGACAGAGGATAACTATGGCTACACCTTC. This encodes CASSGTEDNYGYTF.

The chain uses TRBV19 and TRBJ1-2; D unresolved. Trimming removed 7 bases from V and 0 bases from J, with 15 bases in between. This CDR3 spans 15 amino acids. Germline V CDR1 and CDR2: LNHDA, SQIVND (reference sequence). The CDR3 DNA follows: TGTGCCAGTAATAAGGCCAGACGAGCTAACTATGGCTACACCTTC. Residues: CASNKARRANYGYTF. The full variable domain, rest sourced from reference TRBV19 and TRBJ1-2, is DGGITQSPKYLFRKEGQNVTLSCEQNLNHDAMYWYRQDPGQGLRLIYYSQIVNDFQKGDIAEGYSVSREKKESFPLTVTSAQKNPTAFYLCASNKARRANYGYTFGSGTRLTVV.

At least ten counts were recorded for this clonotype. The DNA for the CDR3 is TGCAGCGTTGTAACAGGGGGTAATGGCTACACCTTC. Its translation is CSVVTGGNGYTF. The chain links TRBV29-1 to TRBJ1-2, with 8 bases identical to TRBD1. V was clipped by 4 bases and J by 6 bases; unmatched bases: 4. CDR1 is SQVTM and CDR2 is ANQGSEA in the germline V gene. The CDR3 has 12 amino acids.